This T cell receptor beta chain was recorded in a study of T cell clusters in autoimmune cytopenias. One tube held mixed TRB-A and TRB-B primer pools for touch-down PCR. From the multiplex PCR reads, TCRdb lists one entry per CDR3 protein and no DNA. The sample data list 8,500 to 9,000 distinct CDR3 sequences. TRB amplification used roughly 250 ng of peripheral blood genomic DNA. This TCR derives from a human donor with an autoimmune cytopenia or autoimmune hepatitis (not recorded which). Input material: peripheral blood.

The CDR3: CASSIDGQGAFSGNQPQHF. The J gene is TRBJ1-5, the V gene TRBV19; TCRdb lists TRBD1, though no DNA is available to test this call. Germline CDR1 reads LNHDA; CDR2 reads SQIVND (reference sequence). CDR3 size: 19 residues.